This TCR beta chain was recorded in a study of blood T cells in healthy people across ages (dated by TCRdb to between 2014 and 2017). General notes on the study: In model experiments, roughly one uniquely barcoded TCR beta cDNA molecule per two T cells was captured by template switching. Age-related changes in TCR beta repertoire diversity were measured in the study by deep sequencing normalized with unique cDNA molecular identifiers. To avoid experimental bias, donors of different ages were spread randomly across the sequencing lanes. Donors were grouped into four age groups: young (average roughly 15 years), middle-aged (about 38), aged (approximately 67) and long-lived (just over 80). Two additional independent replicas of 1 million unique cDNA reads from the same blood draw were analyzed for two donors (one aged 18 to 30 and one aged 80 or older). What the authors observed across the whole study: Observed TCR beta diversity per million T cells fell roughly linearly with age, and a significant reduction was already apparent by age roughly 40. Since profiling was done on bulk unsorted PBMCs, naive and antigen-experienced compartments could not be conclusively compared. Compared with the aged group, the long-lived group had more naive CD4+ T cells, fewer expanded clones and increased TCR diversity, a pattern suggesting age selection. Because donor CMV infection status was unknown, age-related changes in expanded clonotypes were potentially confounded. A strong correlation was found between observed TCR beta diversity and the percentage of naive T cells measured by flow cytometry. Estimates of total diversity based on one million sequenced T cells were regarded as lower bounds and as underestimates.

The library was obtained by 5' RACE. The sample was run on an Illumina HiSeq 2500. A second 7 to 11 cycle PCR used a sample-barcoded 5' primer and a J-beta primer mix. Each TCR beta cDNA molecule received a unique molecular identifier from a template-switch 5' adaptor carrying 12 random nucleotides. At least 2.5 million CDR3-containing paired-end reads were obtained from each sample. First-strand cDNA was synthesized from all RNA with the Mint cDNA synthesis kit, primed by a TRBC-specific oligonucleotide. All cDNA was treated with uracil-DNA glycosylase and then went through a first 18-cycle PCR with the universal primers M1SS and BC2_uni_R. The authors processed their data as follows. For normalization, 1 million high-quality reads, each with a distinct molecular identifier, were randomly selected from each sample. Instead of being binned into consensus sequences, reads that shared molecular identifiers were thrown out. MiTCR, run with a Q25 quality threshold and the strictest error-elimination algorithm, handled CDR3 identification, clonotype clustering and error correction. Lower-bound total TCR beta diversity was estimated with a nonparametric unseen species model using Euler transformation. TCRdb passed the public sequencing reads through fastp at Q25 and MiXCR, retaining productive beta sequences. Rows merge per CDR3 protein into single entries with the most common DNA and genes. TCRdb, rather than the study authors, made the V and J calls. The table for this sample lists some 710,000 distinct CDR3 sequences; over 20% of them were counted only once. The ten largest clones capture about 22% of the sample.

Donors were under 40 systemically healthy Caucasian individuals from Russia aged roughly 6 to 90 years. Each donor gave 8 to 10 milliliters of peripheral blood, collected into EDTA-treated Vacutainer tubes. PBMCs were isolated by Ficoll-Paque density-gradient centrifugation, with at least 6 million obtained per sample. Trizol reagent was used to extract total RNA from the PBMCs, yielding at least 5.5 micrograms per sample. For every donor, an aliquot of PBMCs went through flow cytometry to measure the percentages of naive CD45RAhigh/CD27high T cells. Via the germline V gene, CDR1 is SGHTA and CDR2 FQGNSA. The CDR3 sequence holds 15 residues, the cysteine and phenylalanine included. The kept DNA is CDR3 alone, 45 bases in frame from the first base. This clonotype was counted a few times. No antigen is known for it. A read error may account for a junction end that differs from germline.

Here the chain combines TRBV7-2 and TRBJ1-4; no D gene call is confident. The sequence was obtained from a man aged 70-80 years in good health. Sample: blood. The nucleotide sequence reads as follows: TGTGCCAGCAGCTTCCCCGGGTCCCGGAGTGAAGAACTGTTTTTT. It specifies CASSFPGSRSEELFF.